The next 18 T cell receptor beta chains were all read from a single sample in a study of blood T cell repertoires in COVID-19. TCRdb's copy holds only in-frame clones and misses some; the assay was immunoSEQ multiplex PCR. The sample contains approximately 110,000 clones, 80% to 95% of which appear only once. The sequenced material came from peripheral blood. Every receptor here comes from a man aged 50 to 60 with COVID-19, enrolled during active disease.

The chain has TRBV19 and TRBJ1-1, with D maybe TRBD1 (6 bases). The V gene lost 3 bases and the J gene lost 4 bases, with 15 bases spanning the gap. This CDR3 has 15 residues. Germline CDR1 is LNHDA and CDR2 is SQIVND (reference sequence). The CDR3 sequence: CASSMQGFGSTEAFF. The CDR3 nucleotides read TGTGCCAGTAGTATGCAGGGGTTCGGATCCACTGAAGCTTTCTTT.

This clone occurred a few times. The CDR3 sequence is CASSPEEGIMANVLTF. CDR3 DNA: TGTGCCAGCAGCCCCGAGGAGGGGATCATGGCCAACGTCCTGACTTTC. This sequence joins TRBV9 and TRBJ2-6, with a weak D call TRBD2 (6 bases). Germline CDR1 SGDLS, CDR2 YYNGEE. CDR3 length: 16 residues. The V gene lost 4 bases and the J gene lost 6 bases, with 17 bases spanning the gap.

The CDR3 reads CASEEGREKPTYEQYF. DNA of the CDR3: TGTGCCAGCGAAGAAGGGCGGGAGAAACCCACCTACGAGCAGTACTTC. This rearrangement joins TRBV2 to TRBJ2-7, with 7 bases matching TRBD2. From germline, CDR1 is SNHLY and CDR2 FYNNEI. This CDR3 spans 16 amino acids. The V and J ends lost 8 bases and 2 bases, in that order; junction bases with no gene match: 15. Using reference TRBV2 and TRBJ2-7 for the parts outside the CDR3, the full variable domain is EPEVTQTPSHQVTQMGQEVILRCVPISNHLYFYWYRQILGQKVEFLVSFYNNEISEKSEIFDDQFSVERPDGSNFTLKIRSTKLEDSAMYFCASEEGREKPTYEQYFGPGTRLTVT.

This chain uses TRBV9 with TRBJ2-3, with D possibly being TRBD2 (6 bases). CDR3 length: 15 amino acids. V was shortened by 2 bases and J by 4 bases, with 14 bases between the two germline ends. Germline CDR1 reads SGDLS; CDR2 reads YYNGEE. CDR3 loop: CASSVSGGFPDTQYF. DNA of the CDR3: TGTGCCAGCAGCGTCTCTGGGGGGTTCCCAGATACGCAGTATTTT.

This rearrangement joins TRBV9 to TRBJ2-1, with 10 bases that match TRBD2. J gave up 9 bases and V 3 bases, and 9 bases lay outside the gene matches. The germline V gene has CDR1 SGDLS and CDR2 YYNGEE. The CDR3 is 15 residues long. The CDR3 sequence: CASSARAGGQTEQFF. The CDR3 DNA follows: TGTGCCAGCAGCGCCAGAGCGGGAGGGCAGACTGAGCAGTTCTTC.

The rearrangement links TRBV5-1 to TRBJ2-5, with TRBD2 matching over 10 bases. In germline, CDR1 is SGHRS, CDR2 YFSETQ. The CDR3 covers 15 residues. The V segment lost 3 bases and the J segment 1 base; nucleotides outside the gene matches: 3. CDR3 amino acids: CASSSTSGPQETQYF. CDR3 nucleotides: TGCGCCAGCAGCTCGACTAGCGGGCCCCAAGAGACCCAGTACTTC.

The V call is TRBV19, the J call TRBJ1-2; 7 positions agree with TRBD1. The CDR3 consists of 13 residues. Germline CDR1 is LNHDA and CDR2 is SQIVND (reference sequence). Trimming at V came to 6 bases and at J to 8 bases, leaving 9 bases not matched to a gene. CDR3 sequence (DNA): TGTGCCAGTAGGAAGACAGGGACACGGGGCTACACCTTC. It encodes CASRKTGTRGYTF.

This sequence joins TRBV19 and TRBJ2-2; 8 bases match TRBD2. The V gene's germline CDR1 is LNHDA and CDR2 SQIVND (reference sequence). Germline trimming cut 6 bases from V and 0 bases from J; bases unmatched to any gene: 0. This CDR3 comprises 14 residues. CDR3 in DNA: TGTGCCAGTAGGACTAGCGCGAACACCGGGGAGCTGTTTTTT. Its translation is CASRTSANTGELFF.

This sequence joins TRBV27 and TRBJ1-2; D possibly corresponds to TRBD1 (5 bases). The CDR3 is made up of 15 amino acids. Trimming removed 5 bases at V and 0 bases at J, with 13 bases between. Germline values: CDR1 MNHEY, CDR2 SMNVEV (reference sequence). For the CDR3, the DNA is TGTGCCAGCAGTCCCACTCTCAGGGCTAACTATGGCTACACCTTC. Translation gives CASSPTLRANYGYTF.

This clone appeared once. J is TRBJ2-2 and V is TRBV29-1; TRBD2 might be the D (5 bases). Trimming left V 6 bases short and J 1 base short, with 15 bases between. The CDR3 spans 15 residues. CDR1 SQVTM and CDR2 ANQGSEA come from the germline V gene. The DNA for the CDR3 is TGCAGCGTCCCTGGGAGCGCTGGGAACACCGGGGAGCTGTTTTTT. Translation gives CSVPGSAGNTGELFF.

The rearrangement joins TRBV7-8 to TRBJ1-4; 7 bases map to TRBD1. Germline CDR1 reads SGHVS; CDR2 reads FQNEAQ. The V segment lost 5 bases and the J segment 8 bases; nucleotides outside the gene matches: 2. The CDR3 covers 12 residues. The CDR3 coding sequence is TGTGCCAGCAGCCAGGACAGGGAAAAACTGTTTTTT. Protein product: CASSQDREKLFF.

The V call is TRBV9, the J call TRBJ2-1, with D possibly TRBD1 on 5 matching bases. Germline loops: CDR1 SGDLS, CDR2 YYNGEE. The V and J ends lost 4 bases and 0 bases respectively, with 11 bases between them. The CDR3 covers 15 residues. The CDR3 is CASSPRTNSYNEQFF. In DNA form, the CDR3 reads TGTGCCAGCAGCCCCCGGACAAACTCCTACAATGAGCAGTTCTTC.

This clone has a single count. The CDR3 coding sequence is TGTGCCAGCCTCAAGGGGACAGCGCGATGGGAAGCTTTCTTT. This sequence encodes CASLKGTARWEAFF. The chain carries TRBV28 and TRBJ1-1; 7 bases agree with TRBD1. CDR3 length equals 14 residues. CDR1 is MDHEN and CDR2 is SYDVKM in the germline V gene. The trim removed 8 bases at V and 8 bases at J, leaving 14 bases unmatched.

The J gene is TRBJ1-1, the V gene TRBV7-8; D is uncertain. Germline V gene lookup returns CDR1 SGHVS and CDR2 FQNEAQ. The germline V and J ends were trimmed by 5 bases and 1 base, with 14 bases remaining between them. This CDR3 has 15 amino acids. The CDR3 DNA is TGTGCCAGCAGCCAAAGCGCGGGCTCGAACACTGAAGCTTTCTTT. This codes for CASSQSAGSNTEAFF.

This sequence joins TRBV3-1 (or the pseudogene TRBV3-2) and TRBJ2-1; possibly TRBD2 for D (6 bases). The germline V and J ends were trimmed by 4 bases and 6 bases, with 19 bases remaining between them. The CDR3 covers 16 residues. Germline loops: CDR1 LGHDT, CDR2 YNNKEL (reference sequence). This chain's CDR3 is CASSLIGGSHGNEQFF. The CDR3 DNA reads TGTGCCAGCAGCCTCATTGGGGGGAGTCACGGCAATGAGCAGTTCTTC.

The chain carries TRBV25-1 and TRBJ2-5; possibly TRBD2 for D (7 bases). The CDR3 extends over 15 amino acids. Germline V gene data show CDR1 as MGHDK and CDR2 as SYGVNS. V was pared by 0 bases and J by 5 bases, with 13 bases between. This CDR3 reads CASSEYEGGSETQYF. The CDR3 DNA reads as TGTGCCAGCAGTGAATATGAGGGGGGGTCCGAGACCCAGTACTTC.

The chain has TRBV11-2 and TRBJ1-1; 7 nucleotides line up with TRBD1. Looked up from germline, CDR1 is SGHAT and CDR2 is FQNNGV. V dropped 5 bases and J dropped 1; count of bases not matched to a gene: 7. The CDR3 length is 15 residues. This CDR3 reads CASSLIWTGNTEAFF. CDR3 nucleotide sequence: TGTGCCAGCAGCCTCATCTGGACAGGGAACACTGAAGCTTTCTTT.

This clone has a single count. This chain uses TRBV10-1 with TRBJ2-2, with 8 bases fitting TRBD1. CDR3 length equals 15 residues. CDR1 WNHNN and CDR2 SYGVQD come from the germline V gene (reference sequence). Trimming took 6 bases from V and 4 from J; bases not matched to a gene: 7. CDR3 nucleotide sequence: TGCGCCAGCAGCGACAGGGGAAAGGGCACCGGGGAGCTGTTTTTT. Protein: CASSDRGKGTGELFF.